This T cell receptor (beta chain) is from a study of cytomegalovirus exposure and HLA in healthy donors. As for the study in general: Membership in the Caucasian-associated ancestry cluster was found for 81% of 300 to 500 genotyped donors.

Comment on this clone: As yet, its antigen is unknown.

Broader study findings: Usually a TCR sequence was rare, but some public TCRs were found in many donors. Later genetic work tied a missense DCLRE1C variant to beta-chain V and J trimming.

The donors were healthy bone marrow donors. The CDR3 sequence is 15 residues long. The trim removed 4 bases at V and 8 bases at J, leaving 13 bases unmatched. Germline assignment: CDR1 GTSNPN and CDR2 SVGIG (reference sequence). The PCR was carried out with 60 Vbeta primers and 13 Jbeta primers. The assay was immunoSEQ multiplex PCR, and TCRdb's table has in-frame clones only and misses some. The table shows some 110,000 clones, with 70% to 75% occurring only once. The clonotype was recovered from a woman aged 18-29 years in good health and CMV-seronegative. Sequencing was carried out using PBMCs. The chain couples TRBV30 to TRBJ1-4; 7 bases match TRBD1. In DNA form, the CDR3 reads TGTGCCTGGACCCTCGACGGACAGGCGAAAGAAAAACTGTTTTTT. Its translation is CAWTLDGQAKEKLFF.